One and the same sample provided the 26 T cell receptor beta chains below, sequenced in a study of control samples from healthy donors and cancer patients (dated by TCRdb to 2020 to 2022). Libraries were built with the immunoSEQ multiplex PCR assay. The table comes from immuneACCESS by way of TCRdb, which keeps in-frame sequences with V and J called. Part of the clones is missing from these tables; in studies checked, under half for an unresolved V gene and the rest for unknown reasons. A total of around 100,000 clones appear in this sample, roughly 87% of them only once. The ten largest account for over 15% of the sample. Material for sequencing was blood. Receptors originate from a woman in her forties or fifties in good health.

The J gene is TRBJ2-1, the V gene TRBV15; a weak D match, TRBD2 (5 bases). Germline V gene lookup returns CDR1 LNHNV and CDR2 YYDKDF (reference sequence). The V end lost 0 bases, the J end lost 6 bases, and 12 bases lay between the germline ends. The CDR3 has 15 amino acids. Written as DNA, the CDR3 is TGTGCCACCAGCAGAGATTTTTCGGGATCCAATGAGCAGTTCTTC. Its translation: CATSRDFSGSNEQFF.

The chain joins TRBV7-3 to TRBJ2-1, with TRBD2 as a possible D gene (6 bases). Germline values: CDR1 SGHTA, CDR2 FQGTGA. The CDR3 has 13 amino acids. V lost 5 bases and J 11 bases, leaving 16 bases between the germline ends. CDR3 amino acids: CASSPTGVPQQFF. The DNA for the CDR3 is TGTGCCAGCAGCCCCACGGGGGTACCTCAGCAGTTCTTC.

The chain is built from TRBV7-2 and TRBJ1-5, with D possibly matching TRBD1 (6 bases). Germline CDR1 and CDR2: SGHTA and FQGNSA. The CDR3 totals 15 residues. V was shortened by 1 base and J by 6 bases, with 13 bases between the two germline ends. DNA for the CDR3: TGTGCCAGCAGCTTAGACGGCAGGGGTATTCAGCCCCAGCATTTT. Translated, it gives CASSLDGRGIQPQHF.

The chain recombines TRBV6-2 or TRBV6-3 with TRBJ1-2; D remains unclear. The CDR3 has 15 amino acids. Trimming took off 2 bases at V and 6 bases at J, with 16 bases between the two ends. From germline, CDR1 is MNHEY and CDR2 SVGEGT. CDR3 protein: CASSYEGGIRNGYTF. In DNA form, the CDR3 reads TGTGCCAGCAGTTACGAGGGCGGGATTAGGAATGGCTACACCTTC.

The chain uses TRBV18 and TRBJ2-3; D may be TRBD2 (5 bases). The CDR3 totals 15 residues. Trimming shortened V by 6 bases and J by 4 bases, and 17 bases separated the two germline ends. Germline-derived CDR1 and CDR2 are KGHSH and LQKENI. This CDR3 is CASSKAGITADTQYF. In DNA, the CDR3 is TGTGCCAGCTCTAAGGCCGGGATCACTGCAGATACGCAGTATTTT.

This chain links TRBV15 with TRBJ2-1, with D perhaps TRBD2 (6 bases). V was shortened by 2 bases and J by 4 bases, with 12 bases between the two germline ends. The CDR3 has 15 residues. CDR1 and CDR2 (germline): LNHNV, YYDKDF (reference sequence). CDR3 sequence: CATSRSGTHYNEQFF. The CDR3 DNA reads TGTGCCACCAGCAGATCCGGGACTCATTACAATGAGCAGTTCTTC.

The genes are TRBV3-1 (or the pseudogene TRBV3-2) and TRBJ1-2; a weak D match, TRBD1 (5 bases). Per germline, CDR1 LGHDT and CDR2 YNNKEL (reference sequence). The CDR3 runs 13 residues. The V end lost 1 base, the J end lost 8 bases, and 11 bases lay between the germline ends. CDR3 sequence: CASSQGSGYGYTF. The CDR3 coding sequence is TGTGCCAGCAGCCAAGGGTCAGGGTACGGCTACACCTTC.

This chain connects TRBV7-2 to TRBJ2-7, with D maybe TRBD2 (5 bases). The CDR3 covers 15 residues. The germline CDR1 and CDR2 sequences are SGHTA and FQGNSA. Between the trimmed V and J ends, which lost 1 base and 2 bases, there was a span of 12 bases. CDR3 nucleotides: TGTGCCAGCAGCTTAGAATGGACTCTAGCCTACGAGCAGTACTTC. Protein product: CASSLEWTLAYEQYF. The complete variable domain, with remaining parts taken from reference TRBV7-2 and TRBJ2-7, reads GAGVSQSPSNKVTEKGKDVELRCDPISGHTALYWYRQSLGQGLEFLIYFQGNSAPDKSGLPSDRFSAERTGGSVSTLTIQRTQQEDSAVYLCASSLEWTLAYEQYFGPGTRLTVT.

This chain joins TRBV3-1 (or the pseudogene TRBV3-2) and TRBJ2-5; D not certain. Germline V lookup: CDR1 LGHDT, CDR2 YNNKEL (reference sequence). The CDR3 loop spans 13 amino acids. V was shortened by 4 bases and J by 2 bases, with 8 bases between the two germline ends. In DNA form, the CDR3 reads TGTGCCAGCAGCCCCGCGGATCAAGAGACCCAGTACTTC. Its translation: CASSPADQETQYF.

This rearrangement joins TRBV9 to TRBJ2-3, with D perhaps TRBD1 (6 bases). Germline assignment: CDR1 SGDLS and CDR2 YYNGEE. Trimming took off 3 bases at V and 4 bases at J, with 18 bases between the two ends. CDR3 length: 16 amino acids. The CDR3 spells CASSEIGRGAADTQYF. The CDR3 coding sequence is TGTGCCAGCAGCGAAATAGGCAGGGGTGCCGCAGATACGCAGTATTTT.

The gene calls are TRBV2 and TRBJ1-5; D call uncertain. CDR1 and CDR2 from the germline V gene are SNHLY and FYNNEI. This CDR3 comprises 11 residues. The ends were cut back, 8 bases at V and 9 bases at J, with 11 bases in the middle. CDR3 amino acids: CASGSGGPQHF. The CDR3 DNA follows: TGTGCCAGCGGTTCCGGCGGGCCCCAGCATTTT. The complete variable domain, with remaining parts taken from reference TRBV2 and TRBJ1-5, reads EPEVTQTPSHQVTQMGQEVILRCVPISNHLYFYWYRQILGQKVEFLVSFYNNEISEKSEIFDDQFSVERPDGSNFTLKIRSTKLEDSAMYFCASGSGGPQHFGDGTRLSIL.

This clone was observed a single time. The chain recombines TRBV18 with TRBJ1-1, with D possibly being TRBD1 (5 bases). Germline loops: CDR1 KGHSH, CDR2 LQKENI. The CDR3 is 17 amino acids. V lost 1 base and J lost 4, with 19 bases in between. The chain's CDR3 is CASSPLAGSMKSTEAFF. The DNA of the CDR3 is TGTGCCAGCTCACCACTTGCAGGGTCGATGAAGAGCACTGAAGCTTTCTTT.

In the case of this clone: The sample contains more than one DNA sequence encoding this CDR3. V is TRBV7-9 and J is TRBJ2-5, with D possibly TRBD2 on 5 matching bases. Germline V gene lookup returns CDR1 SEHNR and CDR2 FQNEAQ (reference sequence). V was cut by 3 bases and J by 3 bases, with 8 bases left in between. This CDR3 comprises 13 residues. The CDR3 region is CASSLTGEETQYF. CDR3 bases: TGTGCCAGCAGCTTGACCGGGGAAGAGACCCAGTACTTC.

This clone showed up just a few times. J is TRBJ1-1 and V is TRBV29-1; D is perhaps TRBD1 (5 bases). CDR3 size: 12 residues. The germline V and J ends were trimmed by 4 bases and 3 bases, with 9 bases remaining between them. The germline V gene has CDR1 SQVTM and CDR2 ANQGSEA. CDR3 sequence reads: CSVVQGYTEAFF. In DNA form, the CDR3 reads TGCAGCGTTGTTCAGGGATACACTGAAGCTTTCTTT.

The genes are TRBV6-4 and TRBJ2-3; D is perhaps TRBD2 (5 bases). The CDR3 has 16 amino acids. Germline CDR1 is MRHNA and CDR2 is SNTAGT. The germline V and J ends were trimmed by 3 bases and 1 base, with 14 bases remaining between them. CDR3 DNA: TGTGCCAGCAGTGAAGGGCCAGCGGCGGGCACAGATACGCAGTATTTT. Protein: CASSEGPAAGTDTQYF.

The chain has TRBV30 and TRBJ2-7, with TRBD2 identical over 8 bases. CDR3 length: 14 amino acids. Germline loops: CDR1 GTSNPN, CDR2 SVGIG (reference sequence). V shed 0 bases, J shed 4 bases, and the junction held 5 bases outside the gene matches. The DNA of the CDR3 is TGTGCCTGGAGTGTAGGCGGGGGGCCGTACGAGCAGTACTTC. Translating it yields CAWSVGGGPYEQYF.

The chain joins TRBV18 to TRBJ2-7; the match to TRBD1 covers 8 bases. This CDR3 comprises 16 residues. J lost 3 bases, V lost 3 bases, and 10 bases had no gene match. Germline CDR1 and CDR2: KGHSH and LQKENI. In DNA form, the CDR3 reads TGTGCCAGCTCACCTAACTCAGGGGGCGGCAACTACGAGCAGTACGTC. Translation gives CASSPNSGGGNYEQYV.

The rearrangement links TRBV29-1 to TRBJ2-3; 11 nucleotides line up with TRBD2. The CDR3 loop spans 14 amino acids. Germline CDR1 SQVTM, CDR2 ANQGSEA. After removal of 6 bases from V and 7 bases from J, the junction contained 9 bases not matched to a gene. The chain's CDR3 is CSVGTSGRRNTQYF. CDR3 nucleotides: TGCAGCGTGGGGACTAGCGGTCGCCGTAATACGCAGTATTTT.

The chain joins TRBV27 to TRBJ1-4; D is unclear. Trimming removed 6 bases at V and 6 bases at J, with 20 bases between. Germline V lookup: CDR1 MNHEY, CDR2 SMNVEV (reference sequence). CDR3 length: 16 amino acids. CDR3 sequence reads: CASSPEALSGDEKLFF. DNA of the CDR3: TGTGCCAGCAGCCCAGAGGCACTTTCAGGAGATGAAAAACTGTTTTTT.

In its sample, this clone was seen once. V usage is TRBV4-1 and J usage is TRBJ2-3; TRBD2 matches 7 bases. Germline V gene data show CDR1 as MGHRA and CDR2 as YSYEKL. V shed 6 bases and J 4 bases; nucleotides not matched to a gene: 10. The CDR3 is made up of 15 amino acids. CDR3 coding DNA: TGCGCCAGCAGTCTTTGGCGGGAGAGAGCAGATACGCAGTATTTT. Protein product: CASSLWRERADTQYF.

The V and J genes are TRBV6-5 and TRBJ1-5; D unresolved. V lost 7 bases, J lost 3 bases, and 10 bases lay in between. Germline CDR1 is MNHEY and CDR2 is SVGAGI. This CDR3 has 13 amino acids. Here the CDR3 reads CASKRYSNQPQHF. The CDR3 DNA is TGTGCCAGCAAACGTTACTCCAATCAGCCCCAGCATTTT.

This clone was counted a few times. The chain uses TRBV19 and TRBJ2-5; D tentatively reads TRBD1 or TRBD2 (5 bases each). V was cut by 3 bases and J by 6 bases, with 26 bases left in between. The CDR3 spans 18 residues. Germline V lookup: CDR1 LNHDA, CDR2 SQIVND (reference sequence). CDR3 in amino acids: CASSIGSRGRESGKTQYF. The CDR3 DNA sequence: TGTGCCAGTAGTATCGGAAGTCGGGGCCGCGAATCCGGGAAGACCCAGTACTTC.

The chain couples TRBV29-1 to TRBJ1-2; 7 bases line up with TRBD1. The V gene end was trimmed by 7 bases and the J gene end by 4 bases; junction bases not matched to a gene: 6. Germline CDR1 and CDR2: SQVTM and ANQGSEA. The CDR3 runs to 12 residues. CDR3 sequence: CSAARQGYGYTF. CDR3 nucleotides: TGCAGCGCCGCGCGACAGGGCTATGGCTACACCTTC.

This chain connects TRBV2 to TRBJ1-4; tentatively, D is TRBD1 (6 bases). CDR1 and CDR2 (germline): SNHLY, FYNNEI. V was cut by 4 bases and J by 5 bases, with 14 bases left in between. This CDR3 is 15 amino acids long. The CDR3 reads CASSVRQGPNEKLFF. The CDR3 DNA reads TGTGCCAGCAGTGTACGGCAGGGGCCAAATGAAAAACTGTTTTTT.

The genes are TRBV27 and TRBJ2-3, with no clear D. Germline values: CDR1 MNHEY, CDR2 SMNVEV (reference sequence). V was shortened by 5 bases and J by 1 base, with 13 bases between the two germline ends. The CDR3 spans 15 residues. CDR3 nucleotide sequence: TGTGCCAGCAGTCCATCCGCACTCGGCACAGATACGCAGTATTTT. Its translation is CASSPSALGTDTQYF.

The chain recombines TRBV30 with TRBJ1-1; possible D gene TRBD1, 5 bases. Trimming took 0 bases from V and 4 from J, leaving 15 bases between them. The CDR3 has 15 amino acids. In germline, CDR1 is GTSNPN, CDR2 SVGIG (reference sequence). As DNA, the CDR3 is TGTGCCTGGAGTGTACCGGGGCAGGGTCTCACTGAAGCTTTCTTT. Its protein product is CAWSVPGQGLTEAFF.